This T cell receptor (beta chain) was documented in a study of control samples from healthy donors and cancer patients. The germline V and J ends were trimmed by 6 bases and 8 bases, with 16 bases remaining between them. The CDR3 is 13 residues long. Germline V gives CDR1 MNHEY, CDR2 SMNVEV (reference sequence). This table comes from immunoSEQ multiplex PCR, and its TCRdb copy is limited to in-frame clones, with some not included. The data hold approximately 100,000 clones, with around nine tenths observed a single time. The rearrangement links TRBV27 to TRBJ1-2; the D is unclear. This TCR derives from a man younger than 40 in good health. The sample taken for sequencing was blood. CDR3 protein: CASSVRGGSGYTF. The CDR3 coding sequence is TGTGCCAGCAGCGTCCGGGGAGGGAGCGGCTACACCTTC.